The source of this T cell receptor (beta chain) is a study of T cells in Graves' hyperthyroidism and ophthalmopathy. Amplified TCR beta CDR3 regions derived from RNA transcripts. RT-PCR in the first round (using the HTBI primer set) targeted the TCR CDR3. MiXCR was run by TCRdb on the multiplex PCR reads, yielding one entry per CDR3 protein. The sample comprises 800,000 or so distinct CDR3 sequences, over 35% of which are singletons, and around 9.3% rests with the top ten. The CDR3 totals 14 residues. The germline V and J ends were trimmed by 4 bases and 5 bases, with 14 bases remaining between them. Germline V CDR1 and CDR2: PRHDT, FYEKMQ (reference sequence). Only a few counts were recorded for this clonotype.

Sequencing was performed on blood. The chain joins TRBV13 to TRBJ1-1; tentative D call: TRBD1 (5 bases). This receptor was obtained from a man aged 18-30 years with Graves' hyperthyroidism. The DNA of the CDR3 is TGTGCCAGCAGCTCCTCGGGACTCGGAACTGAAGCTTTCTTT. Residues: CASSSSGLGTEAFF.